One sample yielded the 9 T cell receptor beta chains listed below, sequenced in a study of blood T cell repertoires in COVID-19. Sequencing was performed with immunoSEQ multiplex PCR; in TCRdb, only in-frame clones are kept and a portion is missing. The data hold 75,000 to 100,000 clones, with around 86% observed a single time. Sequencing was done on a sample of peripheral blood. The receptors originated from a woman at least 80 years old with acute or convalescent COVID-19.

The chain links TRBV6-5 to TRBJ2-7, with TRBD1 matching over 11 bases. The CDR3 loop spans 15 amino acids. Per the germline V gene, CDR1 is MNHEY and CDR2 is SVGAGI. V was clipped by 6 bases and J by 4 bases; unmatched bases: 8. The CDR3 coding sequence is TGTGCCAGCAGCCTCGGGACAGGGGGAGGGTACGAGCAGTACTTC. Residues: CASSLGTGGGYEQYF.

The chain has TRBV4-2 and TRBJ2-2; 7 nucleotides match TRBD2. Unmatched junction bases numbered 8, after V lost 0 bases and J lost 4 bases. CDR1 is LGHNA, CDR2 YNFKEQ, per germline. This CDR3 region has 17 residues. The CDR3 loop reads CASSQDGLAESTGELFF. CDR3 sequence (DNA): TGTGCCAGCAGCCAAGATGGCCTAGCGGAGAGCACCGGGGAGCTGTTTTTT.

The CDR3 DNA reads TGTGCCAGCAGTGGCGGGAGCAGAGAGACCCAGTACTTC. Its protein product is CASSGGSRETQYF. The rearrangement uses TRBV27 and TRBJ2-5; 7 bases match TRBD2. V shed 5 bases, J shed 4 bases, and the junction held 4 bases outside the gene matches. CDR3 length: 13 residues. Per germline, CDR1 MNHEY and CDR2 SMNVEV (reference sequence).

The chain recombines TRBV5-1 with TRBJ1-2, with TRBD1 identical over 8 bases. J was trimmed by 5 bases and V by 6 bases; bases with no gene match: 3. Germline V gene data show CDR1 as SGHRS and CDR2 as YFSETQ. The CDR3 is made up of 12 amino acids. CDR3 sequence (DNA): TGCGCCAGCACCCGACAGGGGTATGGCTACACCTTC. Translated: CASTRQGYGYTF.

The chain employs TRBV4-3 and TRBJ2-6; 7 bases line up with TRBD1. The CDR3 covers 18 residues. In germline, CDR1 is LGHNA, CDR2 YSLEER. The ends lost 4 bases at V and 0 bases at J; junction bases unmatched: 9. The CDR3 nucleotides are TGCGCCAGCAGCCGGTCCCGGGACAGAGCCTCTGGGGCCAACGTCCTGACTTTC. Its translation is CASSRSRDRASGANVLTF.

This clone occurred a few times. This chain links TRBV28 with TRBJ2-7, with 7 bases lining up with TRBD2. Germline V gene sequence: CDR1 MDHEN, CDR2 SYDVKM. Trimming at V came to 3 bases and at J to 0 bases, leaving 8 bases not matched to a gene. This CDR3 has 16 residues. CDR3 sequence reads: CASSLGPASGSYEQYF. For the CDR3, the DNA is TGTGCCAGCAGTTTGGGTCCGGCTAGCGGCTCCTACGAGCAGTACTTC. Full variable domain (rest looked up from reference TRBV28 and TRBJ2-7): DVKVTQSSRYLVKRTGEKVFLECVQDMDHENMFWYRQDPGLGLRLIYFSYDVKMKEKGDIPEGYSVSREKKERFSLILESASTNQTSMYLCASSLGPASGSYEQYFGPGTRLTVT.

V usage is TRBV5-1 and J usage is TRBJ2-1; 8 bases match TRBD1. The J segment lost 3 bases and the V segment lost 4 bases, leaving 9 bases of the junction unmatched. Looked up from germline, CDR1 is SGHRS and CDR2 is YFSETQ. This CDR3 spans 16 amino acids. The CDR3, as DNA: TGCGCCAGCAGCGTGAACTCCAGGGGGCGCTACAATGAGCAGTTCTTC. It yields the protein CASSVNSRGRYNEQFF.

The rearrangement links TRBV11-2 to TRBJ2-1; no clear D gene. CDR3 length equals 15 residues. The germline V gene has CDR1 SGHAT and CDR2 FQNNGV. The V gene lost 8 bases and the J gene lost 5 bases, with 19 bases spanning the gap. The CDR3: CASSRAISLDNEQFF. The CDR3 coding sequence is TGTGCCAGCTCACGCGCGATAAGCCTAGACAATGAGCAGTTCTTC.

The chain couples TRBV15 to TRBJ2-4; possible D gene TRBD2, 5 bases. The germline V gene encodes CDR1 LNHNV and CDR2 YYDKDF (reference sequence). The ends were cut back, 1 base at V and 3 bases at J, with 10 bases in the middle. The length of the CDR3 is 15 residues. CDR3 nucleotide sequence: TGTGCCACCAGCAGAGCGGGGTACGGCAAAAACATTCAGTACTTC. It specifies CATSRAGYGKNIQYF.